This is a list of T cell receptor beta chains from one sample in a study of T-cell memory formation after mild COVID-19. TCRdb ran MiXCR on the 5' RACE reads and lists one entry per CDR3 protein. The data show 580,000 or so distinct CDR3 sequences, 15% to 20% seen once. The sample was PBMCs or a T cell subset sorted from them (not recorded which). These TCRs come from an adult woman who had mild COVID-19 (a few samples of this study predate the infection). Cell type and time point are not known. CDR3s include the opening cysteine and the closing phenylalanine or tryptophan. Fields, in order: J gene, D gene, clone size, V gene, CDR3 protein, CDR3 DNA. A D gene is named only where the DNA matches it firmly. Size is stated for part of the rows, as once, few or many counts, or as a class when the clone is expanded.

TRBJ2-7	-	few	TRBV6-5	CASSYSGSRSEQYF	TGTGCCAGCAGTTACTCAGGCAGCCGATCCGAGCAGTACTTC
TRBJ2-3	-	many	TRBV5-4	CASSSPLDTQYF	TGTGCCAGCAGCTCGCCCTTGGATACGCAGTATTTT
TRBJ1-5	TRBD1	-	TRBV12-3/TRBV12-4	CASTTGGRGLQPQHF	TGTGCCAGCACCACCGGGGGCAGGGGGCTTCAGCCCCAGCATTTT
TRBJ2-3	-	-	TRBV7-9	CAPGTDTQYF	TGTGCCCCCGGAACAGATACGCAGTATTTT
TRBJ2-7	TRBD1	-	TRBV29-1	CSVSGTGVYEQYF	TGCAGCGTTAGCGGGACAGGGGTGTACGAGCAGTACTTC
TRBJ2-1	TRBD2	few	TRBV2	CASSEYGSGSEQFF	TGTGCCAGCAGTGAGTATGGTAGCGGGAGTGAGCAGTTCTTC
TRBJ2-7	-	few	TRBV20-1	CSARVFLGLGSGGEQYF	TGCAGTGCTAGAGTCTTTCTAGGGTTGGGTTCTGGCGGAGAGCAGTACTTC
TRBJ1-4	-	few	TRBV7-9	CASSFKGKLFF	TGTGCCAGCAGCTTCAAGGGAAAACTGTTTTTT
TRBJ2-7	-	few	TRBV7-2	CASSFNPYSGGYEQYF	TGTGCCAGCAGCTTTAACCCATATAGTGGGGGGTACGAGCAGTACTTC
TRBJ2-5	-	-	TRBV5-1	CASSLRATVGQETQYF	TGCGCCAGCAGCTTGAGGGCGACAGTAGGCCAAGAGACCCAGTACTTC
TRBJ2-7	-	few	TRBV12-3/TRBV12-4	CASSLGGSSREQYF	TGTGCCAGCAGTTTAGGGGGTAGCTCGCGCGAGCAGTACTTC
TRBJ2-5	-	few	TRBV18	CASSPPGPRGETQYF	TGTGCCAGCTCACCACCGGGACCCCGCGGGGAGACCCAGTACTTC
TRBJ1-2	-	few	TRBV5-1	CASSLESIYGYTF	TGCGCCAGCAGCTTAGAATCGATTTATGGCTACACCTTC
TRBJ2-1	-	-	TRBV5-1	CASSSKWGEQFF	TGCGCCAGCAGCTCTAAATGGGGAGAACAGTTCTTC
TRBJ1-2	TRBD1	-	TRBV29-1	CSVGDRAYTF	TGCAGCGTGGGGGACAGAGCCTACACCTTC
TRBJ2-3	-	-	TRBV6-5	CASSYGTTDTQYF	TGTGCCAGCAGTTACGGCACAACAGATACGCAGTATTTT
TRBJ2-2	-	-	TRBV5-6	CASSSRSPNTGELFF	TGTGCCAGCAGCTCAAGGAGTCCGAACACCGGGGAGCTGTTTTTT
TRBJ2-6	-	few	TRBV20-1	CSAPGANVLTF	TGCAGTGCTCCTGGGGCCAACGTCCTGACTTTC
TRBJ2-7	TRBD2	-	TRBV6-6	CASSSTLAGGPYEQYF	TGTGCCAGCAGTTCTACTCTAGCGGGAGGGCCATACGAGCAGTACTTC
TRBJ1-1	-	-	TRBV29-1	CSVVRERTFF	TGCAGCGTTGTCAGGGAAAGAACTTTCTTT
TRBJ2-7	TRBD1	once	TRBV6-6	CASTGTGREQYF	TGTGCCAGCACCGGGACAGGGCGCGAGCAGTACTTC
TRBJ1-5	-	-	TRBV10-2	CASSESFGGLRRDQPQHF	TGCGCCAGCAGTGAGTCCTTCGGGGGCCTCCGACGCGATCAGCCCCAGCATTTT
TRBJ1-1	-	-	TRBV7-6	CASSPPGVAEAFF	TGTGCCAGCAGCCCTCCGGGCGTTGCTGAAGCTTTCTTT
TRBJ1-5	TRBD1	few	TRBV19	CASSTPRTGDLYQPQHF	TGTGCCAGTAGTACCCCACGGACAGGGGACTTGTATCAGCCCCAGCATTTT
TRBJ1-2	-	few	TRBV2	CASLRTVSNYGYTF	TGTGCCAGCCTGCGGACGGTTTCTAACTATGGCTACACCTTC
TRBJ1-5	TRBD1	few	TRBV2	CASSENRGYLQPQHF	TGTGCCAGCAGTGAAAACAGGGGGTACCTACAGCCCCAGCATTTT
TRBJ2-3	-	-	TRBV6-6	CASSYQDPGADTQYF	TGTGCCAGCAGTTACCAGGACCCCGGGGCAGATACGCAGTATTTT